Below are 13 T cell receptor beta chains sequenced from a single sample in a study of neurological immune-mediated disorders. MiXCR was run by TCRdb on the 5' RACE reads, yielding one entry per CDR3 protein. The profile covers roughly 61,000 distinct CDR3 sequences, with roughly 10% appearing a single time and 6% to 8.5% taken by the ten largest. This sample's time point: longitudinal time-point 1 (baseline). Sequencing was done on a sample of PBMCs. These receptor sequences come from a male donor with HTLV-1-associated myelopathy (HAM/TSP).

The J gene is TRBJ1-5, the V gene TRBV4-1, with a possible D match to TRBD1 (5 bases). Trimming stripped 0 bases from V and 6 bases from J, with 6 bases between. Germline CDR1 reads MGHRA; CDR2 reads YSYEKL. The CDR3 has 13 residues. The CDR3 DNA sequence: TGCGCCAGCAGCCAAGACAGGGCTCAGCCCCAGCATTTT. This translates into CASSQDRAQPQHF.

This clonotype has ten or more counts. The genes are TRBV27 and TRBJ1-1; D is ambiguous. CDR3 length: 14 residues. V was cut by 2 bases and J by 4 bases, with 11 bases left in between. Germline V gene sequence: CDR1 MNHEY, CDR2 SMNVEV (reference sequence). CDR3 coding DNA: TGTGCCAGCAGTTTAAAGGGTACGGGCACTGAAGCTTTCTTT. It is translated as CASSLKGTGTEAFF.

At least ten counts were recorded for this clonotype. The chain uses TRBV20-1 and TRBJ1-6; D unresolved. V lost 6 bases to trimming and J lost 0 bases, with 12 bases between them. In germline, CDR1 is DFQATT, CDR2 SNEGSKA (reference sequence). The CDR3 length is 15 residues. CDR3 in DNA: TGCAGTGCCTCCCCATTGGGCTCCTATAATTCACCCCTCCACTTT. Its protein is CSASPLGSYNSPLHF.

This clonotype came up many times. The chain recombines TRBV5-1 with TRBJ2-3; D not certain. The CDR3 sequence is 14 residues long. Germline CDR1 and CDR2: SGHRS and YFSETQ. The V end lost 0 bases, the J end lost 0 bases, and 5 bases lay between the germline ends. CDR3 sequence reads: CASSLADSTDTQYF. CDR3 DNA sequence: TGCGCCAGCAGCTTGGCGGATAGCACAGATACGCAGTATTTT.

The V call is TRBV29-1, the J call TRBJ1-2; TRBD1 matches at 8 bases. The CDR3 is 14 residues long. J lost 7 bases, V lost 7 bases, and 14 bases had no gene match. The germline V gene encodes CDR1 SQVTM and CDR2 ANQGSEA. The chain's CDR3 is CSAGAGQGGAGYTF. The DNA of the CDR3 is TGCAGCGCCGGAGCAGGACAGGGAGGCGCTGGCTACACCTTC.

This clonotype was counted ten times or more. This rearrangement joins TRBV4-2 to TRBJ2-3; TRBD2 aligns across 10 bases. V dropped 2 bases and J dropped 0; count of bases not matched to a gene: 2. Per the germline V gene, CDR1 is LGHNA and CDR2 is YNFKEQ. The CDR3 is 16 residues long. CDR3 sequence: CASSQTSGASTDTQYF. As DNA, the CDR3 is TGTGCCAGCAGCCAAACTAGCGGGGCTAGCACAGATACGCAGTATTTT.

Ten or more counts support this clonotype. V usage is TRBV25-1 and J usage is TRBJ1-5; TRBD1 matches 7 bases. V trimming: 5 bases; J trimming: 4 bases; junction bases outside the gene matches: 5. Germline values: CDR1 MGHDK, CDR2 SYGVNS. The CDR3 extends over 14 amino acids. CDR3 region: CASSYRGTNQPQHF. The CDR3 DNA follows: TGTGCCAGCAGTTACAGGGGTACAAATCAGCCCCAGCATTTT.

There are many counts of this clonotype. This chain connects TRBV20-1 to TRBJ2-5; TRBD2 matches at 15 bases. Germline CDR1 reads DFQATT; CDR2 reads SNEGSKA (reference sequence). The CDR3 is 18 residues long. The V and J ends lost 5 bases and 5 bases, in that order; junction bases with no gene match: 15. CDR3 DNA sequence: TGCAGTGCTGCCGCGGGGACTAGCGGGGGGCGGGCGTGGGAGACCCAGTACTTC. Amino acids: CSAAAGTSGGRAWETQYF.

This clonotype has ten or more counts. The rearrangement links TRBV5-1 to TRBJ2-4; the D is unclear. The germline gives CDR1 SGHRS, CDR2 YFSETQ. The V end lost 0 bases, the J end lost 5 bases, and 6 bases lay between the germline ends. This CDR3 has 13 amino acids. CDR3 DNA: TGCGCCAGCAGCTTGGCAACCGAAAACATTCAGTACTTC. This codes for CASSLATENIQYF.

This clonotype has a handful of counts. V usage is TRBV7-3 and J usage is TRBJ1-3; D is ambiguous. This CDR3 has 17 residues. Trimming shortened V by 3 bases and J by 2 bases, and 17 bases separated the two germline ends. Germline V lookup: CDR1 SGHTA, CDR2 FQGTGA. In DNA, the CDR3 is TGTGCCAGCAGCTTCGTAACCTCCAGAGCTACTGGAAACACCATATATTTT. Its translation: CASSFVTSRATGNTIYF. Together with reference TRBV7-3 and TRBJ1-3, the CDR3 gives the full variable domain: GAGVSQTPSNKVTEKGKYVELRCDPISGHTALYWYRQSLGQGPEFLIYFQGTGAADDSGLPNDRFFAVRPEGSVSTLKIQRTERGDSAVYLCASSFVTSRATGNTIYFGEGSWLTVV.

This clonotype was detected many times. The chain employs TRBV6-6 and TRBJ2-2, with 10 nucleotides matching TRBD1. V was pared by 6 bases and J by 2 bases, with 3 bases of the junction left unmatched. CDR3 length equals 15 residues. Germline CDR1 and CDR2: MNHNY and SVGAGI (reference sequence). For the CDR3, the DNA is TGTGCCAGCAGCGGGGACAGGGGAAACACCGGGGAGCTGTTTTTT. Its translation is CASSGDRGNTGELFF.

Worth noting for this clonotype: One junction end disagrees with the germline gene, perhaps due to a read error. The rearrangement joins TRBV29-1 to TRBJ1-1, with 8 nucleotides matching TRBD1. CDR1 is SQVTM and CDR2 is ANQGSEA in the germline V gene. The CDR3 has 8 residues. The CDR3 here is CSVRDRIF. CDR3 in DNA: TGCAGCGTTAGGGACAGGATCTTT.

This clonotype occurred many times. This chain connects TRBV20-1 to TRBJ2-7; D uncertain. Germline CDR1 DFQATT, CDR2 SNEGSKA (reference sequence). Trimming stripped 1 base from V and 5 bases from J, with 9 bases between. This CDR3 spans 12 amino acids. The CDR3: CSARVRVNEQYF. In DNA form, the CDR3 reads TGCAGTGCTAGAGTTCGGGTTAACGAGCAGTACTTC.